Shown below are 10 T cell receptor beta chains from a single sample sequenced in a study of PD-1 blockade in classical Hodgkin lymphoma. TCRdb's copy holds only in-frame clones and misses some; the assay was immunoSEQ multiplex PCR. The table includes 70,000 to 80,000 clones, about 93% detected once. Each and every patient relapsed after autologous stem cell transplantation, and patients got differing brentuximab vedotin exposure. This specimen consisted of peripheral blood mononuclear cells (PBMCs), obtained at baseline. The receptor set was obtained from a human donor with classical Hodgkin lymphoma.

CDR3 amino acids: CASSLTGTFYGYTF. In DNA form, the CDR3 reads TGTGCCAGCAGCTTGACAGGGACTTTCTATGGCTACACCTTC. This chain joins TRBV5-6 and TRBJ1-2; a weak D match, TRBD1 (6 bases). CDR3 length: 14 amino acids. The ends were cut back, 1 base at V and 4 bases at J, with 11 bases in the middle. In germline, CDR1 is SGHDT, CDR2 YYEEEE.

The chain has TRBV27 and TRBJ2-7; D is possibly TRBD1 (6 bases). From germline, CDR1 is MNHEY and CDR2 SMNVEV (reference sequence). The V and J ends lost 2 bases and 4 bases respectively, with 12 bases between them. The CDR3 loop spans 14 amino acids. CDR3 DNA: TGTGCCAGCAGTTTAGGCCAGGGGAAGTACGAGCAGTACTTC. Protein sequence: CASSLGQGKYEQYF.

This rearrangement joins TRBV6-6 to TRBJ1-5; 7 bases are shared with TRBD1. The CDR3 runs to 13 residues. Germline CDR1 and CDR2: MNHNY and SVGAGI (reference sequence). Trimming at V came to 2 bases and at J to 6 bases, leaving 1 base not matched to a gene. The CDR3 spells CASSYDRAQPQHF. DNA for the CDR3: TGTGCCAGCAGTTACGACAGGGCTCAGCCCCAGCATTTT.

V and J are TRBV7-6 and TRBJ2-3, with a possible D match to TRBD2 (6 bases). V was pared by 2 bases and J by 2 bases, with 14 bases between. This CDR3 contains 16 residues. Germline values: CDR1 SGHVS, CDR2 FNYEAQ. This CDR3 is CASSLRSGVNTDTQYF. The CDR3 nucleotides read TGTGCCAGCAGCTTACGGTCGGGAGTGAACACAGATACGCAGTATTTT.

The chain joins TRBV28 to TRBJ1-1; a possible D gene is TRBD1 (5 bases). This CDR3 is built from 14 residues. The ends were cut back, 8 bases at V and 0 bases at J, with 13 bases in the middle. Germline lookup yields CDR1 MDHEN and CDR2 SYDVKM. Written as DNA, the CDR3 is TGTGCCAGCGGGAGAGCAGGGTTGAACACTGAAGCTTTCTTT. This gives the protein CASGRAGLNTEAFF.

The V and J genes are TRBV7-2 and TRBJ2-1, with no clear D. This CDR3 comprises 14 residues. V was clipped by 7 bases and J by 0 bases, with 10 bases between them. Germline assignment: CDR1 SGHTA and CDR2 FQGNSA. The CDR3: CASTTASSYNEQFF. Here the CDR3 DNA reads TGTGCCAGCACCACGGCTAGCTCCTACAATGAGCAGTTCTTC.

The rearrangement joins TRBV9 to TRBJ1-3; possible D gene TRBD1, 5 bases. The CDR3 is 14 residues long. Trimming cost V 4 bases and J 4 bases, with 12 bases left between them. CDR1 SGDLS and CDR2 YYNGEE come from the germline V gene. CDR3: CASSPGGAGNTIYF. CDR3 coding DNA: TGTGCCAGCAGCCCTGGGGGTGCCGGAAACACCATATATTTT. Combining the CDR3 with reference TRBV9 and TRBJ1-3 gives the whole variable domain DSGVTQTPKHLITATGQRVTLRCSPRSGDLSVYWYQQSLDQGLQFLIQYYNGEERAKGNILERFSAQQFPDLHSELNLSSLELGDSALYFCASSPGGAGNTIYFGEGSWLTVV.

This chain joins TRBV4-1 and TRBJ1-6, with a tentative D call TRBD1 (5 bases). Deletions cut 4 bases from V and 4 bases from J, with 14 bases between. The CDR3 sequence is 16 residues long. Per the germline V gene, CDR1 is MGHRA and CDR2 is YSYEKL. In nucleotides, the CDR3 is TGCGCCAGCAGCCCCGGGACGGCTTCTTATAATTCACCCCTCCACTTT. Amino acids: CASSPGTASYNSPLHF.

V gene TRBV7-2 combines with J gene TRBJ1-3; 8 bases align to TRBD1. The V gene end was trimmed by 5 bases and the J gene end by 0 bases; junction bases not matched to a gene: 6. This CDR3 is built from 16 residues. Germline V gene lookup returns CDR1 SGHTA and CDR2 FQGNSA. Here the CDR3 reads CASSHLDRVSGNTIYF. The DNA for the CDR3 is TGTGCCAGCAGCCACCTGGACAGGGTCTCTGGAAACACCATATATTTT.

The rearrangement joins TRBV7-8 to TRBJ1-1, with D perhaps TRBD1 (5 bases). CDR1 is SGHVS, CDR2 FQNEAQ, per germline. The CDR3 totals 12 residues. Trimming stripped 0 bases from V and 8 bases from J, with 7 bases between. The CDR3 nucleotides read TGTGCCAGCAGCTTAGCTGGGGCCGAAGCTTTCTTT. Translation gives CASSLAGAEAFF. Looking up the rest from reference TRBV7-8 and TRBJ1-1 gives the full variable domain: GAGVSQSPRYKVAKRGQDVALRCDPISGHVSLFWYQQALGQGPEFLTYFQNEAQLDKSGLPSDRFFAERPEGSVSTLKIQRTQQEDSAVYLCASSLAGAEAFFGQGTRLTVV.